This is a list of T cell receptor beta chains from one sample in a study of T cells in tuberculosis. The protocol was immunoSEQ multiplex PCR, while the TCRdb copy is restricted to in-frame clones and leaves out a portion. The repertoire holds about 59,000 clones, with 65% to 90% as singletons. The sequencing sample was made of CD1b-GMM tetramer-negative cells sorted from PBMCs. Source of these receptors: an adult woman with latent tuberculosis. CDR3s include the opening cysteine and the closing phenylalanine or tryptophan.

TRBV7-6	CASSFGQGETQYF
TRBV27	CASSLSAGEAAQHF
TRBV10-3	CAISGRTVDPSNYGYTF
TRBV6-1	CASTPRVGHGNTIYF
TRBV2	CASSPPGVEEQYF
TRBV10-3	CAIRRDGGTLGTQYF
TRBV2	CASSRLAGGTDTQYF
TRBV7-2	CASSLTTGGRNIQYF
TRBV2	CASLGQGASEKLFF
TRBV6-1	CASSPGTANEKLFF
TRBV28	CASSLGQVSQPQHF
TRBV10-3	CAISEVLAANEQYF
TRBV6-6	CASSFGDTEAFF
TRBV30	CAWSEGNGYTF
TRBV15	CATSRVTGGLFSGNTIYF
TRBV18	CASSPSRGSSNTEAFF
TRBV28	CASRSGLYEQYF
TRBV5-8	CASSSYGRDTGELFF
TRBV30	CAWSPGQGAYQPQHF
TRBV7-3	CASSPFAGDSYEQYF
TRBV19	CASSPTGSVTYGYTF
TRBV5-8	CASSLDRVTPLHF
TRBV7-3	CASSLRGPKTSGSYRDTQYF
TRBV6-6	CASSYSHSASYEQYF
TRBV9	CASSVNPLRAYEQYF
TRBV9	CASSVDGNTEAFF
TRBV19	CASSIVSGQGSKTQYF
TRBV2	CASSPDSLAKNIQYF
TRBV6-6	CASSYGQAPYEQYF
TRBV28	CASKREGLNEQYF
TRBV4-3	CASSRGQGEGYTF
TRBV5-4	CASSLGVRGYGYTF
TRBV28	CASSSRGAGANVLTF
TRBV7-2	CASSSTDRSGYTF
TRBV9	CASSPRQGPDEQYF
TRBV28	CASSPTLGASQGNEQFF
TRBV7-6	CASSPYVGTIEAFF
TRBV7-2	CASSLETGPHYEQYF
TRBV28	CASFDRVPNYGYTF
TRBV18	CASSSGTGGGTEAFF
TRBV19	CASSIVEGGHQPQHF
TRBV29-1	CSVIKDKAQHF
TRBV28	CASSFRGQPQHF
TRBV27	CASSPPWSGTDTQYF
TRBV9	CASSVGGKGGYEQYF
TRBV19	CASRGQIFGGYTF
TRBV19	CASSTRRGQSYEQYF
TRBV11-3	CASSLTLYEQYF
TRBV9	CASSVAGQRGGENEQFF
TRBV6-6	CASSYSTVNTEAFF